Below, 13 T cell receptor beta chains from the same sample are listed, as sequenced in a study of cytomegalovirus exposure and HLA in healthy donors. PCR was performed using 60 Vbeta and 13 Jbeta primers. Produced via immunoSEQ multiplex PCR; TCRdb's table is partial and in-frame only. Of about 180,000 clones listed, around 80% were seen once; the top ten hold approximately 1.3%. Sequences were obtained from PBMCs. The source is a man between 18 and 29 years old in good health and CMV-seronegative.

CDR3 region: CASSLAKGGVSYGYTF. CDR3 bases: TGTGCCAGCAGCTTAGCAAAAGGGGGTGTTTCCTATGGCTACACCTTC. The chain joins TRBV7-8 to TRBJ1-2; weak D call: TRBD1 (6 bases). There are 16 residues in the CDR3. Germline-derived CDR1 and CDR2 are SGHVS and FQNEAQ. Deletions cut 0 bases from V and 4 bases from J, with 15 bases between.

The chain is built from TRBV5-4 and TRBJ2-1; D gene unclear. Germline CDR1 SGHNT, CDR2 YYREEE (reference sequence). The CDR3 length is 13 residues. Trimming took 3 bases from V and 9 from J, leaving 13 bases between them. The CDR3 DNA sequence: TGTGCCAGCAGCTCCGATTGGGCCCGTGAGCAGTTCTTC. Translating gives CASSSDWAREQFF.

V usage is TRBV19 and J usage is TRBJ1-2; 8 bases agree with TRBD1. Germline CDR1 LNHDA, CDR2 SQIVND (reference sequence). Unmatched junction bases numbered 7, after V lost 4 bases and J lost 3 bases. The CDR3 runs 15 residues. The CDR3 sequence is CASSTGQGMYYGYTF. The CDR3 nucleotides read TGTGCCAGTAGTACAGGACAGGGAATGTACTATGGCTACACCTTC.

The chain couples TRBV11-3 to TRBJ2-7; tentative D call: TRBD1 (6 bases). CDR3 size: 13 residues. CDR1 is SGHNT and CDR2 is YENEEA in the germline V gene. The V and J ends lost 9 bases and 1 base respectively, with 13 bases between them. This CDR3 is CASQDRQSYEQYF. In DNA form, the CDR3 reads TGTGCCAGTCAGGACAGACAATCCTACGAGCAGTACTTC.

V gene TRBV6-5 combines with J gene TRBJ2-2, with TRBD2 matching over 11 bases. Looked up from germline, CDR1 is MNHEY and CDR2 is SVGAGI. The CDR3 loop spans 14 amino acids. The V gene end was trimmed by 5 bases and the J gene end by 9 bases; junction bases not matched to a gene: 5. The CDR3 spells CASSDSGRARELFF. The CDR3 DNA reads TGTGCCAGCAGTGATAGCGGGAGGGCCCGGGAGCTGTTTTTT.

The chain combines TRBV2 with TRBJ2-5; 14 bases line up with TRBD2. Trimming removed 3 bases from V and 5 bases from J; junction bases left unmatched: 14. CDR1 is SNHLY, CDR2 FYNNEI, per germline. This CDR3 region has 19 residues. The CDR3 sequence: CASSDPRLAGGPGEETQYF. Here the CDR3 DNA reads TGTGCCAGCAGTGATCCCCGACTAGCGGGGGGGCCGGGGGAGGAGACCCAGTACTTC.

This chain joins TRBV29-1 and TRBJ1-1, with D tentatively TRBD1 (5 bases). The CDR3 has 15 residues. CDR1 and CDR2 from the germline V gene are SQVTM and ANQGSEA. The V end lost 7 bases, the J end lost 1 base, and 19 bases lay between the germline ends. The CDR3 spells CSARRGAGTNTEAFF. In nucleotides, the CDR3 is TGCAGCGCCCGGCGGGGCGCAGGGACGAACACTGAAGCTTTCTTT.

This rearrangement joins TRBV2 to TRBJ2-1, with 11 positions matching TRBD1. Germline V gene data show CDR1 as SNHLY and CDR2 as FYNNEI. V was clipped by 11 bases and J by 6 bases; unmatched bases: 9. The CDR3 runs to 14 residues. The CDR3 is CAGAGGQGANEQFF. In DNA form, the CDR3 reads TGTGCCGGCGCGGGAGGACAGGGGGCCAATGAGCAGTTCTTC.

This clone was found a few times. The CDR3 loop reads CASSQGLAVISYNEQFF. The DNA for the CDR3 is TGTGCCAGCAGCCAAGGACTAGCGGTTATCTCCTACAATGAGCAGTTCTTC. The rearrangement links TRBV14 to TRBJ2-1; the match to TRBD2 covers 9 bases. The CDR3 consists of 17 residues. Germline CDR1 reads SGHDN; CDR2 reads FVKESK. V shed 1 base, J shed 0 bases, and the junction held 4 bases outside the gene matches.

This clone was recorded a few times. CDR3 residues: CASNSANYGYTF. The CDR3 DNA follows: TGTGCCAGTAATTCGGCTAACTATGGCTACACCTTC. The chain couples TRBV19 to TRBJ1-2; D is uncertain. Germline loops: CDR1 LNHDA, CDR2 SQIVND (reference sequence). V was clipped by 7 bases and J by 0 bases, with 6 bases between them. CDR3 length: 12 amino acids.

This clone has just one count. The V call is TRBV11-3, the J call TRBJ2-3; 9 bases align to TRBD1. With V trimmed by 5 bases and J by 4 bases, 7 bases remained unmatched. The germline gives CDR1 SGHNT, CDR2 YENEEA. The CDR3 contains 15 residues. CDR3 nucleotide sequence: TGTGCCAGCAGCAGGGGGGGACAGGGCTCAGATACGCAGTATTTT. This codes for CASSRGGQGSDTQYF.

The rearrangement joins TRBV6-5 to TRBJ2-5; TRBD1 agrees at 7 bases. The ends lost 10 bases at V and 11 bases at J; junction bases unmatched: 16. Per germline, CDR1 MNHEY and CDR2 SVGAGI. The length of the CDR3 is 13 residues. The CDR3 loop is CATTGFSQGEQYF. The CDR3 coding sequence is TGTGCCACCACCGGGTTCTCGCAGGGGGAGCAGTACTTC.

This clone has just a few counts. The chain couples TRBV7-2 to TRBJ1-4; 7 bases are shared with TRBD1. This CDR3 is built from 14 residues. Germline V gene lookup returns CDR1 SGHTA and CDR2 FQGNSA. Unmatched junction bases numbered 5, after V lost 2 bases and J lost 8 bases. CDR3: CASSLLGTDEKLFF. CDR3 in DNA: TGTGCCAGCAGCTTATTGGGGACAGACGAAAAACTGTTTTTT.